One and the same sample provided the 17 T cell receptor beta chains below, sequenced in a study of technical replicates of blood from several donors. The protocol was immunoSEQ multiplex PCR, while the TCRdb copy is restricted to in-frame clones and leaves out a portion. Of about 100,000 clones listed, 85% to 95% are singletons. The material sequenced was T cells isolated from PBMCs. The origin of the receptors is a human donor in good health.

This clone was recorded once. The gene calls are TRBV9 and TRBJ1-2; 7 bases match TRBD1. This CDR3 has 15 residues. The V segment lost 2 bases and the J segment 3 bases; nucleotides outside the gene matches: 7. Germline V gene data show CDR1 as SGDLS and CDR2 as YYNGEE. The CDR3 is CASSVDMGQYYGYTF. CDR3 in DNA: TGTGCCAGCAGCGTGGATATGGGACAGTACTATGGCTACACCTTC.

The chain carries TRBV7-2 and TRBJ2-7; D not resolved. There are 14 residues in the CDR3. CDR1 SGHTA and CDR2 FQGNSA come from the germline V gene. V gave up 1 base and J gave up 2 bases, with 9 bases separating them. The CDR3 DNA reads TGTGCCAGCAGCTTAGATAGTTCGACCTACGAGCAGTACTTC. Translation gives CASSLDSSTYEQYF.

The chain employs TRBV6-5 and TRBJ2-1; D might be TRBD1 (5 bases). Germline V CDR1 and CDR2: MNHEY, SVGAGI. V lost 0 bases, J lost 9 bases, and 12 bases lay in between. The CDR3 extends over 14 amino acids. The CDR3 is CASSYSIVQGEQFF. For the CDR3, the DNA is TGTGCCAGCAGTTACTCGATCGTCCAGGGTGAGCAGTTCTTC.

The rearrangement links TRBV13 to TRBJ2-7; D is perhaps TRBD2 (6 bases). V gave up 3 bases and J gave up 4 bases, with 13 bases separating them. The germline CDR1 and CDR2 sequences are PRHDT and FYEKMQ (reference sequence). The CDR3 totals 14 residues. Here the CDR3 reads CASSFGRQSYEQYF. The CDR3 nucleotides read TGTGCCAGCAGCTTCGGGAGACAATCTTACGAGCAGTACTTC.

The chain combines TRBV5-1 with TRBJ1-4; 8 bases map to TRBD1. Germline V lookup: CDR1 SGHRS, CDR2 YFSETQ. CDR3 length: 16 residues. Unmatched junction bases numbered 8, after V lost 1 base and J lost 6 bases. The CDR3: CASSLNPQGVDEKLFF. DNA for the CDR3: TGCGCCAGCAGCTTGAACCCACAGGGGGTTGATGAAAAACTGTTTTTT.

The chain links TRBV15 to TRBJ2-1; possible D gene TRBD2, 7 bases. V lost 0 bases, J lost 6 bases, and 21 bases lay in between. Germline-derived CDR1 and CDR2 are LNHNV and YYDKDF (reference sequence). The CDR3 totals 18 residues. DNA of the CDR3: TGTGCCACCAGCAGAGAGATACCGGGGGGCTATCACATCAATGAGCAGTTCTTC. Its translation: CATSREIPGGYHINEQFF.

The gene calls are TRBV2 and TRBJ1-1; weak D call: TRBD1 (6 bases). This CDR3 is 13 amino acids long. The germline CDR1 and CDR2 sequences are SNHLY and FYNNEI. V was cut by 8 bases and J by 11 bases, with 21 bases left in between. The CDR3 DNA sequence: TGTGCCAGCGCTGAAAGCTACAGGGTTAGGGCTTTCTTT. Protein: CASAESYRVRAFF.

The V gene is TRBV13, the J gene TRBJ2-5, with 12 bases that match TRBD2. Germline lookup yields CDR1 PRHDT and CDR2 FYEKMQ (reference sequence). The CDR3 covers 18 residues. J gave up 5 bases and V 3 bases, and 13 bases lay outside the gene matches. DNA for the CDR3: TGTGCCAGCAGCTTGGGGGGACTAGCGGGCGAAGGTCGGGAGACCCAGTACTTC. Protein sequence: CASSLGGLAGEGRETQYF.

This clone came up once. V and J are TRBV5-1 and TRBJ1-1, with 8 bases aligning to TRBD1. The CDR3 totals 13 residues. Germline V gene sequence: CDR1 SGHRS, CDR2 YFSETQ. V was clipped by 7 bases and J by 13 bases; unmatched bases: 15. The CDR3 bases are TGCGCCAGCGGCTACGGACATGGACAGGGAAATTTCTTT. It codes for CASGYGHGQGNFF.

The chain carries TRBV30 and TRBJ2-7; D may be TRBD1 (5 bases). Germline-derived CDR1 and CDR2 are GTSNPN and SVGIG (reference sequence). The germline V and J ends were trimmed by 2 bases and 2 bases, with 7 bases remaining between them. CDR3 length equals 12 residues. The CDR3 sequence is CAWSQGPYEQYF. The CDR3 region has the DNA TGTGCCTGGAGTCAGGGTCCCTACGAGCAGTACTTC. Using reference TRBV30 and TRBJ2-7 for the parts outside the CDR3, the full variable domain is SQTIHQWPATLVQPVGSPLSLECTVEGTSNPNLYWYRQAAGRGLQLLFYSVGIGQISSEVPQNLSASRPQDRQFILSSKKLLLSDSGFYLCAWSQGPYEQYFGPGTRLTVT.

This CDR3 reads CASSPESGVPGELFF. Here the CDR3 DNA reads TGTGCCAGCAGTCCGGAGAGTGGAGTCCCCGGGGAGCTGTTTTTT. V and J are TRBV6-5 and TRBJ2-2; D gene uncertain. This CDR3 contains 15 residues. The germline CDR1 and CDR2 sequences are MNHEY and SVGAGI. The germline V and J ends were trimmed by 5 bases and 6 bases, with 16 bases remaining between them.

The CDR3: CASSSRLAGSDTQYF. CDR3 coding DNA: TGTGCCAGTAGTTCCAGACTAGCGGGGTCAGATACGCAGTATTTT. This rearrangement joins TRBV19 to TRBJ2-3; 11 bases agree with TRBD2. CDR3 length: 15 residues. CDR1 is LNHDA and CDR2 is SQIVND in the germline V gene (reference sequence). Trimming removed 5 bases from V and 4 bases from J; junction bases left unmatched: 5.

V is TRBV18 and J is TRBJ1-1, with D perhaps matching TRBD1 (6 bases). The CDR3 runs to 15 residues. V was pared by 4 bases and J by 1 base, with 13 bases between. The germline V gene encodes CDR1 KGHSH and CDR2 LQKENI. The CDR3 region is CASSRGGATNTEAFF. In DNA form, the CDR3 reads TGTGCCAGCTCACGGGGGGGGGCGACGAACACTGAAGCTTTCTTT.

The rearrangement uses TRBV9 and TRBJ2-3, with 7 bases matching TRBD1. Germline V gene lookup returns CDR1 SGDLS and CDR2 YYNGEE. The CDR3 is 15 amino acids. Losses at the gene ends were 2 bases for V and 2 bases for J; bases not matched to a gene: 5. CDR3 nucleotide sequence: TGTGCCAGCAGCGTCCCGGGACAGCCCACAGATACGCAGTATTTT. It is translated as CASSVPGQPTDTQYF.

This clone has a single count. The DNA of the CDR3 is TGTGCCTCCTCCGCCGAGTCTTCGCGAAAACTGTTTTTT. Translating it yields CASSAESSRKLFF. The V and J genes are TRBV15 and TRBJ1-4; unclear D gene. Germline CDR1 is LNHNV and CDR2 is YYDKDF (reference sequence). Trimming took 11 bases from V and 10 from J, leaving 20 bases between them. The CDR3 totals 13 residues.

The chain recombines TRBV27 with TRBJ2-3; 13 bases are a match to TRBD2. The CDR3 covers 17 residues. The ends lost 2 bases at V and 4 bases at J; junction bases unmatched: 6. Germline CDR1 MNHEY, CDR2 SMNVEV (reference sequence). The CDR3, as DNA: TGTGCCAGCAGTTTAGTAACTAGCGGGAGGGCCCCAGATACGCAGTATTTT. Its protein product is CASSLVTSGRAPDTQYF.

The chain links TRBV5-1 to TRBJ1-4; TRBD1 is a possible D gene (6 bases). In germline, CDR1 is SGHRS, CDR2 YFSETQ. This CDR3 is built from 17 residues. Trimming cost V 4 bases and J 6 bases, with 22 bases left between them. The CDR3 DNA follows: TGCGCCAGCAGCCCGGTTTGGGGGGGCGAAGGTGATGAAAAACTGTTTTTT. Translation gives CASSPVWGGEGDEKLFF. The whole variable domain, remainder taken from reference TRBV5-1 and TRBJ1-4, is KAGVTQTPRYLIKTRGQQVTLSCSPISGHRSVSWYQQTPGQGLQFLFEYFSETQRNKGNFPGRFSGRQFSNSRSEMNVSTLELGDSALYLCASSPVWGGEGDEKLFFGSGTQLSVL.